This T cell receptor (beta chain) derives from a study of T cells in Graves' hyperthyroidism and ophthalmopathy. Patients aged 18 to 65 had newly diagnosed hyperthyroidism lasting under 2 months. This CDR3 has 14 residues. Looked up from germline, CDR1 is LNHDA and CDR2 is SQIVND (reference sequence). V was shortened by 5 bases and J by 2 bases, with 12 bases between the two germline ends. What was amplified from RNA transcripts were TCR beta CDR3 regions. Carried out on the TCR CDR3, a first-round RT-PCR used the HTBI primer set. TCRdb analysed the multiplex PCR reads with MiXCR anew, one entry per CDR3 protein. This sample has 550,000 to 650,000 distinct CDR3 sequences; around 15% occur once, and the top ten carry approximately 15%.

This clonotype was obtained from a woman in her thirties or forties with Graves' hyperthyroidism. The V and J genes are TRBV19 and TRBJ1-2; TRBD1 might be the D (6 bases). Sequences were obtained from blood. CDR3 sequence (DNA): TGTGCCAGTAGTCGTGACAGGACAAACTATGGCTACACCTTC. Its translation: CASSRDRTNYGYTF.